These 11 T cell receptor beta chains were sequenced from one sample in a study of human T cells and chemical hapten exposure (dated by TCRdb to about 2021). The meaning of the sample's time point label: patch test 1, 2 weeks after DPC sensitization. The sample's treatment or condition label, decoded: therapeutic diphenylcyclopropenone sensitization with weekly scalp DPC. Library generation was performed with RACE. TCRdb shows the sequencer as NextSeq 500. TCRdb's own reprocessing of the public reads used fastp at Q25 and MiXCR and kept productive beta chains. Identical CDR3 protein sequences are pooled into one entry, listed with their most common genes and DNA. Counted in this sample were 70,000 to 80,000 distinct CDR3 sequences; 25% to 40% of them appeared once. The leading ten clones occupy about 8.9% of the sample. This specimen consisted of whole blood, obtained in connection with sensitization to the hapten diphenylcyclopropenone (DPC). All receptors come from a middle-aged man with alopecia areata. Some clones in this sample may be carry-over from other donors' samples.

The chain joins TRBV30 to TRBJ2-7, with D possibly called TRBD1 or TRBD2 (5 bases each). The CDR3 extends over 15 amino acids. V lost 4 bases and J lost 6, with 22 bases in between. Germline loops: CDR1 GTSNPN, CDR2 SVGIG (reference sequence). The CDR3 bases are TGTGCCTGGACCTCTAAACAGTCGGGGACCGGCGAGCAGTACTTC. Translating it yields CAWTSKQSGTGEQYF.

The J gene is TRBJ2-1, the V gene TRBV7-3, with 14 bases identical to TRBD2. The CDR3 totals 17 residues. CDR1 SGHTA and CDR2 FQGTGA come from the germline V gene. The V gene end was trimmed by 5 bases and the J gene end by 4 bases; junction bases not matched to a gene: 7. This CDR3 is CASSLTSGRAGYNEQFF. CDR3 sequence (DNA): TGTGCCAGCAGCCTGACTAGCGGGAGGGCCGGGTACAATGAGCAGTTCTTC.

The chain carries TRBV6-2 or TRBV6-3 and TRBJ2-7, with 9 bases lining up with TRBD1. Germline CDR1 reads MNHEY; CDR2 reads SVGEGT. After removal of 6 bases from V and 1 base from J, the junction contained 7 bases not matched to a gene. The CDR3 length is 15 residues. The CDR3 is CASRSPGTGSYEQYF. The CDR3 DNA follows: TGTGCCAGCAGATCACCCGGGACAGGGTCCTACGAGCAGTACTTC.

Only a few counts were recorded for this clonotype. J is TRBJ2-7 and V is TRBV20-1; either TRBD1 or TRBD2 may fit D (6 bases each). Germline V gene data show CDR1 as DFQATT and CDR2 as SNEGSKA (reference sequence). Trimming took off 0 bases at V and 7 bases at J, with 22 bases between the two ends. The CDR3 has 16 amino acids. The CDR3 reads CSARDVRGDRVGEQYF. In DNA form, the CDR3 reads TGCAGTGCTAGAGATGTTAGGGGGGACCGCGTGGGAGAGCAGTACTTC.

This chain uses TRBV24-1 with TRBJ2-3, with TRBD1 as a possible D gene (5 bases). Trimming removed 2 bases from V and 6 bases from J, with 5 bases in between. This CDR3 has 12 residues. The V gene's germline CDR1 is KGHDR and CDR2 SFDVKD. CDR3 nucleotide sequence: TGTGCCACCAGTGATTCAGGGGATACGCAGTATTTT. This translates into CATSDSGDTQYF.

This clonotype was found a few times. The V gene is TRBV6-2 or TRBV6-3, the J gene TRBJ2-2; no clear D gene. Germline CDR1 and CDR2: MNHEY and SVGEGT. CDR3 length: 13 residues. V lost 7 bases and J 0 bases, leaving 6 bases between the germline ends. Here the CDR3 DNA reads TGTGCCAGCACTACGGCGAACACCGGGGAGCTGTTTTTT. It is translated as CASTTANTGELFF.

The gene calls are TRBV4-2 and TRBJ2-7; D possibly corresponds to TRBD2 (5 bases). CDR1 and CDR2 (germline): LGHNA, YNFKEQ. This CDR3 is built from 16 residues. V was trimmed by 0 bases and J by 3 bases, leaving 15 bases between them. The CDR3 loop reads CASSQDPSSRYYEQYF. In DNA, the CDR3 is TGTGCCAGCAGCCAAGATCCATCTAGCAGATACTACGAGCAGTACTTC.

This clonotype showed up just a few times. The chain recombines TRBV6-2 or TRBV6-3 with TRBJ2-2; D is unclear. V was trimmed by 6 bases and J by 4 bases, leaving 3 bases between them. CDR1 and CDR2 (germline): MNHEY, SVGEGT. The CDR3 consists of 11 residues. The CDR3 region has the DNA TGTGCCAGCAGCCGCACCGGGGAGCTGTTTTTT. This translates into CASSRTGELFF.

V usage is TRBV12-3 or TRBV12-4 and J usage is TRBJ2-1; 11 bases are a match to TRBD2. The CDR3 totals 16 residues. J was trimmed by 7 bases and V by 5 bases; bases with no gene match: 10. The DNA for the CDR3 is TGTGCCAGCAGTCCCGTAGCGGGAGGGGTGGGAAATGAGCAGTTCTTC. Translation gives CASSPVAGGVGNEQFF.

This clonotype was detected a few times. The chain couples TRBV7-3 to TRBJ2-1, with 9 bases fitting TRBD2. The junction had 11 bases not matched to a gene; V was cut back by 5 bases and J by 0 bases. CDR3 length equals 18 residues. Per the germline V gene, CDR1 is SGHTA and CDR2 is FQGTGA. CDR3 protein: CASSPRLAGPSSYNEQFF. The CDR3 DNA sequence: TGTGCCAGCAGCCCCCGCCTAGCGGGACCAAGCTCCTACAATGAGCAGTTCTTC.

This clonotype has just a few counts. The chain couples TRBV4-2 to TRBJ2-1, with a possible D match to TRBD2 (6 bases). From germline, CDR1 is LGHNA and CDR2 YNFKEQ. The CDR3 is made up of 17 amino acids. V lost 3 bases and J 6 bases, leaving 21 bases between the germline ends. The CDR3 nucleotides read TGTGCCAGCAGCCAGGGTGGGGGGACTGGCCGGGGCAATGAGCAGTTCTTC. It codes for CASSQGGGTGRGNEQFF.